This passage covers 25 T cell receptor beta chains from one sample sequenced in a study of vaccination effects on CD4 cells after COVID-19. For these receptors, no antigen is known. Sequencing was performed with immunoSEQ multiplex PCR; in TCRdb, only in-frame clones are kept and a portion is missing. The data show tens of thousands of clones, with around 68% seen just once and about 16% held by the top ten. Using viral peptide pools, the ViraFEST assay grew out antigen-specific CD4+ T cells prior to sequencing. The authors isolated CD4+ T cells after around 9 days of culture. The healthy vaccine recipients, who had no prior SARS-CoV-2 infection, showed negative nucleocapsid antibodies. The sample consisted of CD4+ T cells from PBMCs cultured with SARS-CoV-2 spike peptides, taken before COVID-19 vaccination. Receptor source: a human donor who received a COVID-19 vaccine.

The J gene is TRBJ1-3, the V gene TRBV28; possible D gene TRBD1, 5 bases. V lost 5 bases and J 6 bases, leaving 14 bases between the germline ends. There are 14 residues in the CDR3. CDR1 is MDHEN, CDR2 SYDVKM, per germline. CDR3 nucleotide sequence: TGTGCCAGCAGTCCCTCGGGGGGAACAAACACCATATATTTT. Its protein product is CASSPSGGTNTIYF.

The DNA of the CDR3 is TGCGCCAGCAGCCAAGATCTGATGGGACCTAACTATGGCTACACCTTC. Its translation: CASSQDLMGPNYGYTF. The rearrangement links TRBV4-1 to TRBJ1-2; possible D gene TRBD1, 5 bases. Trimming removed 0 bases at V and 0 bases at J, with 11 bases between. The V gene's germline CDR1 is MGHRA and CDR2 YSYEKL. The CDR3 sequence is 16 residues long.

This rearrangement joins TRBV11-3 to TRBJ2-1; D perhaps matches TRBD1 (6 bases). Deletions cut 5 bases from V and 9 bases from J, with 14 bases between. Germline CDR1 SGHNT, CDR2 YENEEA. The length of the CDR3 is 13 residues. CDR3 sequence: CASSTLQGPEQFF. The CDR3 nucleotides read TGTGCCAGCAGCACACTACAGGGTCCTGAGCAGTTCTTC.

In its sample, this clone was seen a few times. This chain connects TRBV12-3 or TRBV12-4 to TRBJ2-7; D ambiguous. V lost 5 bases and J 0 bases, leaving 8 bases between the germline ends. CDR3 length: 13 amino acids. CDR3 DNA: TGTGCCAGCAGTCGCCAGGCCTCCTACGAGCAGTACTTC. Translating it yields CASSRQASYEQYF.

The chain joins TRBV6-5 to TRBJ2-1, with no clear D. Per germline, CDR1 MNHEY and CDR2 SVGAGI. The CDR3 runs to 13 residues. Trimming shortened V by 6 bases and J by 1 base, and 7 bases separated the two germline ends. CDR3 in DNA: TGTGCCAGCAGAAGCAGGTCCTACAATGAGCAGTTCTTC. Its protein product is CASRSRSYNEQFF.

The chain is built from TRBV28 and TRBJ2-2; D is perhaps TRBD1 (5 bases). The CDR3 consists of 15 residues. Germline-derived CDR1 and CDR2 are MDHEN and SYDVKM. Trimming took off 2 bases at V and 4 bases at J, with 11 bases between the two ends. The CDR3 loop is CASSLRPRGTGELFF. CDR3 bases: TGTGCCAGCAGTTTACGGCCTAGGGGCACCGGGGAGCTGTTTTTT.

This clone was seen once. CDR3 nucleotide sequence: TGTGCCAGCAGTGAAGATCCTAGCACAGATACGCAGTATTTT. Translation: CASSEDPSTDTQYF. The rearrangement uses TRBV2 and TRBJ2-3; no reliable D call. The ends were cut back, 1 base at V and 0 bases at J, with 5 bases in the middle. The CDR3 consists of 14 residues. Germline CDR1 is SNHLY and CDR2 is FYNNEI.

This chain joins TRBV25-1 and TRBJ2-3; possible D gene TRBD1, 6 bases. Trimming took 5 bases from V and 6 from J, leaving 15 bases between them. This CDR3 is 14 amino acids long. Per germline, CDR1 MGHDK and CDR2 SYGVNS. The chain's CDR3 is CASSPTGLTDTQYF. The CDR3 DNA reads as TGTGCCAGCAGTCCTACAGGGTTGACGGATACGCAGTATTTT.

J is TRBJ1-1 and V is TRBV9; D is perhaps TRBD1 (6 bases). The germline gives CDR1 SGDLS, CDR2 YYNGEE. There are 15 residues in the CDR3. V shed 5 bases and J shed 0 bases, with 14 bases lying between them. The CDR3 is CASRRGGDMNTEAFF. The CDR3 coding sequence is TGTGCCAGCAGGAGGGGTGGGGACATGAACACTGAAGCTTTCTTT.

In this sample, this clone turned up once. The V and J genes are TRBV7-9 and TRBJ2-5, with TRBD2 matching over 10 bases. This CDR3 region has 15 residues. V shed 6 bases, J shed 5 bases, and the junction held 9 bases outside the gene matches. CDR1 is SEHNR and CDR2 is FQNEAQ in the germline V gene (reference sequence). The chain's CDR3 is CASRSSSGSWETQYF. CDR3 nucleotide sequence: TGTGCCAGCAGATCTTCTAGCGGGAGTTGGGAGACCCAGTACTTC.

The chain recombines TRBV5-6 with TRBJ2-5, with D unresolved. The CDR3 spans 13 residues. Per the germline V gene, CDR1 is SGHDT and CDR2 is YYEEEE. V was shortened by 0 bases and J by 3 bases, with 6 bases between the two germline ends. CDR3 nucleotide sequence: TGTGCCAGCAGCTTGGGAGCCGAAGAGACCCAGTACTTC. As protein: CASSLGAEETQYF.

The J gene is TRBJ1-3, the V gene TRBV6-5; 8 nucleotides align to TRBD1. The V gene's germline CDR1 is MNHEY and CDR2 SVGAGI. V lost 3 bases to trimming and J lost 4 bases; unmatched junction nucleotides: 5. The CDR3 length is 15 residues. The CDR3 bases are TGTGCCAGCAGTTATCGGACAGGGAGAGGAAACACCATATATTTT. Its translation is CASSYRTGRGNTIYF.

This clone was counted once. The chain carries TRBV7-2 and TRBJ2-2, with a tentative D call TRBD2 (5 bases). CDR1 is SGHTA, CDR2 FQGNSA, per germline. The CDR3 covers 16 residues. Trimming left V 5 bases short and J 5 bases short, with 18 bases between. The CDR3 DNA reads TGTGCCAGCAGCGGGCGGGTCATCACCGGAACCGGGGAGCTGTTTTTT. It is translated as CASSGRVITGTGELFF. Using reference TRBV7-2 and TRBJ2-2 for the parts outside the CDR3, the full variable domain is GAGVSQSPSNKVTEKGKDVELRCDPISGHTALYWYRQSLGQGLEFLIYFQGNSAPDKSGLPSDRFSAERTGGSVSTLTIQRTQQEDSAVYLCASSGRVITGTGELFFGEGSRLTVL.

This clone was recorded only once. V and J are TRBV4-1 and TRBJ1-4; D remains unclear. V was cut by 10 bases and J by 3 bases, with 21 bases left in between. The CDR3 spans 16 residues. CDR1 and CDR2 (germline): MGHRA, YSYEKL. The CDR3 is CATKQQPWASNEKLFF. The CDR3 DNA follows: TGCGCCACCAAGCAACAACCCTGGGCCTCTAATGAAAAACTGTTTTTT.

The chain uses TRBV2 and TRBJ2-7; D is unclear. The germline V and J ends were trimmed by 7 bases and 3 bases, with 13 bases remaining between them. The CDR3 has 13 amino acids. Per germline, CDR1 SNHLY and CDR2 FYNNEI. CDR3 sequence: CASTGPYGYEQYF. The CDR3 DNA reads TGTGCCAGCACCGGACCCTATGGCTACGAGCAGTACTTC.

This clone was seen a few times. The chain employs TRBV12-5 and TRBJ1-1; D unclear. Germline CDR1 and CDR2: LGHNT and FRNRAP. The CDR3 sequence is 14 residues long. Trimming cost V 3 bases and J 7 bases, with 15 bases left between them. CDR3 nucleotide sequence: TGTGCTAGTGGTTTAAGCGTTTTTCGTGGTGAAGCTTTCTTT. Translated: CASGLSVFRGEAFF.

This clone was seen once. The chain has TRBV5-6 and TRBJ1-5; D is ambiguous. V gave up 0 bases and J gave up 9 bases, with 10 bases separating them. The germline V gene encodes CDR1 SGHDT and CDR2 YYEEEE. The CDR3 has 13 residues. The CDR3: CASSLGIDGPQHF. CDR3 DNA sequence: TGTGCCAGCAGCTTGGGCATCGATGGGCCCCAGCATTTT.

The chain employs TRBV5-4 and TRBJ2-3; tentative D call: TRBD1 (6 bases). The V gene lost 4 bases and the J gene lost 0 bases, with 18 bases spanning the gap. Germline V CDR1 and CDR2: SGHNT, YYREEE (reference sequence). This CDR3 contains 17 residues. For the CDR3, the DNA is TGTGCCAGCAGCCCGTACACACAGGGACCTAGCACAGATACGCAGTATTTT. Translation: CASSPYTQGPSTDTQYF.

The J gene is TRBJ2-3, the V gene TRBV19; TRBD2 matches at 7 bases. CDR1 LNHDA and CDR2 SQIVND come from the germline V gene (reference sequence). After removal of 1 base from V and 6 bases from J, the junction contained 7 bases not matched to a gene. This CDR3 region has 15 residues. The CDR3 coding sequence is TGTGCCAGTAGTATAGCCAGCGGGGCCCGGGATACGCAGTATTTT. Its protein product is CASSIASGARDTQYF.

The chain has TRBV2 and TRBJ2-7; TRBD1 matches 8 bases. J gave up 6 bases and V 5 bases, and 6 bases lay outside the gene matches. The CDR3 consists of 13 residues. Germline CDR1 SNHLY, CDR2 FYNNEI. CDR3 protein: CASSRETGVEQYF. CDR3 DNA sequence: TGTGCCAGCAGTAGAGAGACAGGGGTCGAGCAGTACTTC.

The chain couples TRBV5-1 to TRBJ2-7, with 10 bases matching TRBD2. The V segment lost 3 bases and the J segment 2 bases; nucleotides outside the gene matches: 5. The CDR3 contains 15 residues. Germline V gene lookup returns CDR1 SGHRS and CDR2 YFSETQ. The CDR3 sequence: CASSSSGSKAYEQYF. For the CDR3, the DNA is TGCGCCAGCAGCTCTAGCGGGAGCAAGGCCTACGAGCAGTACTTC.

The chain combines TRBV2 with TRBJ1-4; 8 bases are a match to TRBD1. Looked up from germline, CDR1 is SNHLY and CDR2 is FYNNEI. The CDR3 is 15 amino acids. V dropped 6 bases and J dropped 7; count of bases not matched to a gene: 10. The CDR3 loop is CASRVSGTGAEKLFF. The CDR3 coding sequence is TGTGCCAGCAGAGTTTCCGGGACAGGTGCTGAAAAACTGTTTTTT.

This sequence joins TRBV5-4 and TRBJ2-5; TRBD1 aligns across 10 bases. Trimming took 3 bases from V and 5 from J; bases not matched to a gene: 4. CDR3 length: 14 amino acids. Germline V gene data show CDR1 as SGHNT and CDR2 as YYREEE (reference sequence). CDR3 nucleotides: TGTGCCAGCAGCTATGCGGACAGGGGGGAGACCCAGTACTTC. Translation: CASSYADRGETQYF.

The chain has TRBV19 and TRBJ2-5; TRBD1 might be the D (5 bases). The germline gives CDR1 LNHDA, CDR2 SQIVND (reference sequence). Deletions cut 5 bases from V and 4 bases from J, with 11 bases between. The CDR3 has 13 residues. CDR3 nucleotide sequence: TGTGCCAGTAGTCCGAGGACACGAGAGACCCAGTACTTC. It yields the protein CASSPRTRETQYF.

V and J are TRBV10-3 and TRBJ1-5, with 10 bases aligning to TRBD1. From germline, CDR1 is ENHRY and CDR2 SYGVKD. There are 15 residues in the CDR3. With 5 bases clipped from V and 2 bases from J, the junction kept 3 bases outside the gene matches. CDR3 in DNA: TGTGCCATCAGTCCTGGACAGGGGGGCAATCAGCCCCAGCATTTT. This translates into CAISPGQGGNQPQHF.